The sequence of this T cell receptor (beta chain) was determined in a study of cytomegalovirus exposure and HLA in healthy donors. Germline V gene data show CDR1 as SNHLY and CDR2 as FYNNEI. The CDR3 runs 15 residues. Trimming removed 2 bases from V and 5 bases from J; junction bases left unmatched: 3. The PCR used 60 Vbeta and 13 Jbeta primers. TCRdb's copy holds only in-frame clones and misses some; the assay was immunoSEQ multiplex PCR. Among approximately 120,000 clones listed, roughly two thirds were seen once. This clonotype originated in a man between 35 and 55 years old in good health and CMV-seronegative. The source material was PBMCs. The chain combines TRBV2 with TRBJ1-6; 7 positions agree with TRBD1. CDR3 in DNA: TGTGCCAGCAGTGAATCAGGGGGTAATAATTCACCCCTCCACTTT. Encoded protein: CASSESGGNNSPLHF.